This entry lists 8 T cell receptor beta chains sequenced from one sample in a study of T cells in Graves' hyperthyroidism and ophthalmopathy. RNA transcripts served as the template for amplifying TCR beta CDR3 regions. HTBI primers were employed in a first-round RT-PCR of the TCR CDR3. TCRdb reprocessed the multiplex PCR reads with MiXCR, giving one entry per CDR3 protein. The table shows 350,000 or so distinct CDR3 sequences, with roughly 18% occurring only once. Material: blood. The receptors here all came from a woman aged 50 to 65 with Graves' hyperthyroidism.

The chain has TRBV11-2 and TRBJ2-3; D gene ambiguous. The CDR3 length is 12 residues. Germline V gene lookup returns CDR1 SGHAT and CDR2 FQNNGV. V lost 0 bases, J lost 7 bases, and 5 bases lay in between. CDR3 in amino acids: CASSLDPNTQYF. In nucleotides, the CDR3 is TGTGCCAGCAGCTTAGATCCAAATACGCAGTATTTT.

This clonotype was seen only a few times. This chain uses TRBV7-9 with TRBJ2-3; D remains ambiguous. The CDR3 has 12 residues. The germline gives CDR1 SEHNR, CDR2 FQNEAQ (reference sequence). V lost 2 bases and J 5 bases, leaving 5 bases between the germline ends. The DNA for the CDR3 is TGTGCCAGCAGCTTATTGGTAGATACGCAGTATTTT. This sequence encodes CASSLLVDTQYF.

This clonotype was found a few times. The chain's CDR3 is CASSSRQKGYTF. As DNA, the CDR3 is TGTGCCAGCAGTTCTAGACAGAAGGGCTACACCTTC. The J gene is TRBJ1-2, the V gene TRBV28; perhaps TRBD1 as D (5 bases). The CDR3 consists of 12 residues. The germline V gene encodes CDR1 MDHEN and CDR2 SYDVKM. V was cut by 4 bases and J by 8 bases, with 11 bases left in between.

This clonotype was counted a few times. This chain joins TRBV6-1 and TRBJ2-7; D is perhaps TRBD2 (5 bases). This CDR3 has 16 amino acids. The germline CDR1 and CDR2 sequences are MNHNS and SASEGT. V gave up 1 base and J gave up 0 bases, with 13 bases separating them. The CDR3, as DNA: TGTGCCAGCAGTGAAGTGGCTAGCTACATCTCCTACGAGCAGTACGTC. Translated: CASSEVASYISYEQYV.

The chain links TRBV28 to TRBJ2-3, with D perhaps being TRBD1 or TRBD2 (5 bases each). Between the trimmed V and J ends, which lost 8 bases and 7 bases, there was a span of 19 bases. There are 14 residues in the CDR3. CDR1 and CDR2 from the germline V gene are MDHEN and SYDVKM. CDR3 protein: CASSNPGRAYTQYF. Written as DNA, the CDR3 is TGTGCCAGCTCAAACCCGGGACGAGCATATACGCAGTATTTT.

This clonotype was seen at least ten times. The chain employs TRBV7-3 and TRBJ2-3, with a possible D match to TRBD1 (6 bases). The CDR3 contains 15 residues. Trimming shortened V by 3 bases and J by 3 bases, and 13 bases separated the two germline ends. The V gene's germline CDR1 is SGHTA and CDR2 FQGTGA. CDR3 amino acids: CASSFWGRGTDTQYF. The CDR3 nucleotides are TGTGCCAGCAGCTTTTGGGGGCGAGGTACAGATACGCAGTATTTT. The full variable domain, with the rest looked up from reference TRBV7-3 and TRBJ2-3, is GAGVSQTPSNKVTEKGKYVELRCDPISGHTALYWYRQSLGQGPEFLIYFQGTGAADDSGLPNDRFFAVRPEGSVSTLKIQRTERGDSAVYLCASSFWGRGTDTQYFGPGTRLTVL.

The table lists this clonotype with a few counts. The chain uses TRBV2 and TRBJ1-6; 8 positions match TRBD1. V was clipped by 6 bases and J by 9 bases; unmatched bases: 10. CDR3 size: 15 residues. Germline V lookup: CDR1 SNHLY, CDR2 FYNNEI. This CDR3 reads CASRKGTGGASPLHF. CDR3 nucleotide sequence: TGTGCCAGCAGAAAGGGGACAGGAGGGGCTTCACCCCTCCACTTT.

The chain has TRBV10-3 and TRBJ1-1; 9 bases are shared with TRBD1. V lost 2 bases, J lost 8 bases, and 9 bases stayed unmatched. Per the germline V gene, CDR1 is ENHRY and CDR2 is SYGVKD. This CDR3 comprises 15 residues. CDR3 bases: TGTGCCATCAGTGAGGTGTGGACAGGGGCATCAGAAGCTTTCTTT. Amino acid sequence: CAISEVWTGASEAFF.